A selection of T cell receptor beta chains follows, all from one sample in a study of CD8 T cells in Susac syndrome. TCRdb independently ran MiXCR on the immunoSEQ multiplex PCR reads; one entry per CDR3 protein. The data show about 140,000 distinct CDR3 sequences, with 95% seen just once and more than 0.14% held by the top ten. Sequenced material: CD4+ T cells from PBMCs. The receptors come from a human donor with Susac syndrome. The CDR3 runs from the conserved cysteine through the conserved F or W. The order of the fields is D gene, J gene, clone size, V gene, CDR3 DNA, CDR3 protein. The D gene is left open where the match is weak. Where a row states a size, it is once, few, many or the class of an expanded clone; other rows omit it.

>.|TRBJ1-2|.|TRBV21-1
TGTGCCAGCAGCAGCGGCAGGGGAGGCTACACCTTC
CASSSGRGGYTF
>.|TRBJ1-1|.|TRBV6-5
TGTGCCAGCAGTTACGCCAGGGGCCTGGATCTCACTGAAGCTTTCTTT
CASSYARGLDLTEAFF
>.|TRBJ1-6|once|TRBV6-6
TGTGCCAGCAGTTACCAGAGCTCCTATAATTCACCCCTCCACTTT
CASSYQSSYNSPLHF
>TRBD2|TRBJ2-5|.|TRBV7-8
TGTGCCAGCAGCTTAGTAACTAGCGGGAGTCGGGGGCGACGGGAGACCCAGTACTTC
CASSLVTSGSRGRRETQYF
>.|TRBJ1-3|.|TRBV12-3/TRBV12-4
TGTGCCAGCAGTGACCGGGGAAACACCATATATTTT
CASSDRGNTIYF
>.|TRBJ1-3|.|TRBV23-1
TGCGCCAGCAGTCCTCACTTCGCCCCCTCTGGAAACACCATATATTTT
CASSPHFAPSGNTIYF
>TRBD2|TRBJ2-1|.|TRBV4-2
TGTGCCAGCAGCCAGCTCGGGACTAGAGGGGTTCATGAGCAGTTCTTC
CASSQLGTRGVHEQFF
>TRBD1|TRBJ1-2|.|TRBV20-1
TGCAGTGCTAGAGATTCGATTCTCAGGGGGGACTATGGCTACACCTTC
CSARDSILRGDYGYTF
>.|TRBJ2-4|.|TRBV12-3/TRBV12-4
TGTGCCAGCAGTTCCCCCAGTGGAGCCAAAAACATTCAGTACTTC
CASSSPSGAKNIQYF
>.|TRBJ1-5|.|TRBV25-1
TGTGCCAGCAACACCCTCAATCAGCCCCAGCATTTT
CASNTLNQPQHF
>TRBD2|TRBJ2-3|.|TRBV7-2
TGTGCCAGCAGTCCCGGACTAGCGGGCGAGGGAGATACGCAGTATTTT
CASSPGLAGEGDTQYF
>TRBD1|TRBJ2-4|.|TRBV28
TGTGCCAGCAGCCGCTCCGGGACAGGGGTTGAGAACATTCAGTACTTC
CASSRSGTGVENIQYF
>.|TRBJ2-7|.|TRBV30
TGTGCCTGGAGCCCATCTAGCTCCTACGAGCAGTACTTC
CAWSPSSSYEQYF
>TRBD1|TRBJ1-5|few|TRBV18
TGTGCCAGCTCACCCGGACAGGGGGCCAATCAGCCCCAGCATTTT
CASSPGQGANQPQHF
>.|TRBJ1-1|.|TRBV27
TGTGCCAGCAGTTTGGGGGGGAAAGGAAACACTGAAGCTTTCTTT
CASSLGGKGNTEAFF
>.|TRBJ2-7|.|TRBV6-2/TRBV6-3
TGTGCCAGCAGACAGACGCGGGGTCCATACTACGAGCAGTACTTC
CASRQTRGPYYEQYF
>.|TRBJ1-6|once|TRBV7-9
TGTGCCAGCAGCTTAGACAGGAGGGATTCACCCCTCCACTTT
CASSLDRRDSPLHF
>.|TRBJ2-3|.|TRBV25-1
TGTGCCAGCAGTGGGCTTACAGATACGCAGTATTTT
CASSGLTDTQYF
>.|TRBJ1-1|.|TRBV3-1
TGTGCCAGCGGGGATGGGGGAAATCATTGGGCTTTCTTT
CASGDGGNHWAFF
>.|TRBJ2-7|.|TRBV7-9
TGTGCCAGCAGCTTAGCAGCCGGTTACTCCTACGAGCAGTACTTC
CASSLAAGYSYEQYF
>.|TRBJ2-5|.|TRBV3-1
TGTGCCAGCAGCCAGACGTACCAAGAGACCCAGTACTTC
CASSQTYQETQYF
>.|TRBJ2-7|.|TRBV7-9
TGTGCCAGCAGCTTAGGTGCGAGGAGCTCCTACGAGCAGTACTTC
CASSLGARSSYEQYF
>TRBD1|TRBJ2-4|.|TRBV12-3/TRBV12-4
TGTGCCACCCCTGACAGGGAGAATTTGTACATTCAGTACTTC
CATPDRENLYIQYF
>TRBD1|TRBJ2-7|.|TRBV7-3
TGTGCCAGCAGCCCCAACCGGGACAGTCCCTACGAGCAGTACTTC
CASSPNRDSPYEQYF
>TRBD1|TRBJ1-1|.|TRBV12-3/TRBV12-4
TGTGCCAGCAGTTTTCAGGGGGCCATCACTGAAGCTTTCTTT
CASSFQGAITEAFF
>.|TRBJ2-7|.|TRBV4-1
TGCGCCAGCAGCCAAGATTTTGTAGGCGAGCAGTACTTC
CASSQDFVGEQYF
>TRBD2|TRBJ2-3|.|TRBV9
TGTGCCAGCAGCGTAGGAGGAACTAGCGGCACAGATACGCAGTATTTT
CASSVGGTSGTDTQYF
>TRBD1|TRBJ1-2|.|TRBV9
TGTGCCAGCAGCCCCACAGGGGGTGGTGGCTACACCTTC
CASSPTGGGGYTF
>TRBD2|TRBJ2-7|once|TRBV12-3/TRBV12-4
TGTGCCAGCAGCCCGGGGAGGGCGACCTTGTCCTACGAGCAGTACTTC
CASSPGRATLSYEQYF
>TRBD1|TRBJ1-1|.|TRBV20-1
TGCAGTGCCCTGGGACAGTTTAACACTGAAGCTTTCTTT
CSALGQFNTEAFF
>TRBD2|TRBJ2-1|.|TRBV5-1
TGCGCCAGCAGCTTGGCCGGTCAGCGGGAGATTCCCTTCTTC
CASSLAGQREIPFF
>.|TRBJ2-1|.|TRBV3-1
TGTGCCAGCAGCCAGGACTTTACCTCCTACAATGAGCAGTTCTTC
CASSQDFTSYNEQFF
>.|TRBJ2-3|.|TRBV5-1
TGCGCCAGCAGCCTTCACTTTAGCACAGATACGCAGTATTTT
CASSLHFSTDTQYF
>.|TRBJ2-1|.|TRBV12-3/TRBV12-4
TGTGCCAGCAGTTTAGCGCTCCAGACCAATGAGCAGTTCTTC
CASSLALQTNEQFF
>TRBD1|TRBJ1-4|.|TRBV20-1
TGCAGTGCTAGCAGGGGGCCTGAAAAACTGTTTTTT
CSASRGPEKLFF
>.|TRBJ1-1|.|TRBV12-3/TRBV12-4
TGTGCCAGCAGCACCCAACGAGCTTTCTTT
CASSTQRAFF
>.|TRBJ2-3|.|TRBV4-1
TGCGCCAGCAGAAAGCGGGCGTTGGAGCCCGATACGCAGTATTTT
CASRKRALEPDTQYF
>TRBD2|TRBJ2-3|.|TRBV18
TGTGCCAGCGGCCGACTAGCGGGAGGCACAGATACGCAGTATTTT
CASGRLAGGTDTQYF
>.|TRBJ2-5|.|TRBV6-5
TGTGCCACCCTCGGGACCCAGTACTTC
CATLGTQYF
>.|TRBJ1-1|.|TRBV29-1
TGCAGCGTTGATAGACAGGTTGCGAGAAGTGAAGCTTTCTTT
CSVDRQVARSEAFF
>.|TRBJ1-1|few|TRBV6-6
TGTGCCAGCAGTTCCCGTGGGACTGAAGCTTTCTTT
CASSSRGTEAFF
>TRBD1|TRBJ2-5|.|TRBV5-1
TGCGCCAGCAGCTTGGTCCCCGGGACAGGAAACCAAGAGACCCAGTACTTC
CASSLVPGTGNQETQYF
>TRBD2|TRBJ2-1|.|TRBV27
TGTGCCAGCAGTTTCGCTGGACTAGCGGGATTAAATGAGCAGTTCTTC
CASSFAGLAGLNEQFF
>.|TRBJ2-1|.|TRBV30
TGTGCCTGGAGTGGGACTACCTACAATGAGCAGTTCTTC
CAWSGTTYNEQFF